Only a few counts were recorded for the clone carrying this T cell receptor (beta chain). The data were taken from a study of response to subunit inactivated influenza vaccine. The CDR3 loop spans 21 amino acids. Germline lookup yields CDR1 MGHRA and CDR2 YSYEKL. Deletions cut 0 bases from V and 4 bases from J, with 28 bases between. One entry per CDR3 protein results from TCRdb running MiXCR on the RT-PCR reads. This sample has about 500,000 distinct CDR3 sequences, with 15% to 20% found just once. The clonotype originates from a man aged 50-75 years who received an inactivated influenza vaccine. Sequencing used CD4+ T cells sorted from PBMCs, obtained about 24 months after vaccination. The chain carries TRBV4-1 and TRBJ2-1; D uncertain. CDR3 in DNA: TGCGCCAGCAGCCAAGACTGGGTCCCTCATCCCGTCCCTACCCCGTACAATGAGCAGTTCTTC. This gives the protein CASSQDWVPHPVPTPYNEQFF.